These T cell receptor beta chains were read from a single sample in a study of blood T cell repertoires in COVID-19. Clones were read by immunoSEQ multiplex PCR, and TCRdb kept only the in-frame ones, dropping some. The table includes 150,000 to 200,000 clones, about nine tenths detected once. Sequenced sample: peripheral blood. Receptor source: a man between 18 and 35 years old with COVID-19, enrolled during active disease. Each CDR3 is given with its conserved first and last residue. D genes are given only for firm matches. Size is omitted from some rows. Given values are once, few, many or a class for expanded clones.

V	J	size	D	CDR3	DNA
TRBV9	TRBJ1-5	NA	TRBD1	CASSPGTGLNQPQHF	TGTGCCAGCAGCCCTGGGACAGGCCTAAATCAGCCCCAGCATTTT
TRBV28	TRBJ1-1	NA	NA	CASSFPMNTEAFF	TGTGCCAGCAGTTTTCCCATGAACACTGAAGCTTTCTTT
TRBV7-9	TRBJ2-1	NA	NA	CASSFLPADSYNEQFF	TGTGCCAGCAGCTTCCTACCCGCGGACAGTTACAATGAGCAGTTCTTC
TRBV30	TRBJ2-1	NA	TRBD1	CAWSVSQGAKNEQFF	TGTGCCTGGAGTGTAAGCCAGGGGGCGAAAAATGAGCAGTTCTTC
TRBV7-6	TRBJ1-3	once	TRBD1	CASSIGQDLFSGNTIYF	TGTGCCAGCAGCATTGGACAGGACCTCTTCTCTGGAAACACCATATATTTT
TRBV24-1	TRBJ2-5	NA	TRBD1	CATSDPSTGTGALQETQYF	TGTGCCACCAGTGACCCCTCTACCGGGACAGGGGCCCTACAAGAGACCCAGTACTTC
TRBV2	TRBJ2-6	NA	NA	CASSAGSWTGANVLTF	TGTGCCAGCAGTGCGGGGTCATGGACTGGGGCCAACGTCCTGACTTTC
TRBV19	TRBJ2-7	NA	NA	CASNNGVNEQYF	TGTGCCAGTAATAACGGGGTGAACGAGCAGTACTTC
TRBV6-5	TRBJ1-5	NA	TRBD1	CAILCGTANQPQHF	TGTGCCATCTTATGCGGGACAGCCAATCAGCCCCAGCATTTT
TRBV24-1	TRBJ1-5	few	NA	CATSDLGGPQHF	TGTGCCACCAGTGACTTAGGGGGGCCCCAGCATTTT
TRBV21-1	TRBJ2-7	NA	NA	CASSKALSESSGSCAVYEQYF	TGTGCCAGCAGCAAAGCGCTTTCGGAGAGTAGCGGGAGTTGTGCAGTCTACGAGCAGTACTTC
TRBV5-1	TRBJ2-6	NA	NA	CASGGSFISGANVLTF	TGCGCCAGCGGGGGCAGCTTTATCTCTGGGGCCAACGTCCTGACTTTC
TRBV24-1	TRBJ1-5	NA	NA	CATSDSTGSNQPQHF	TGTGCCACCAGTGACTCCACAGGGAGCAATCAGCCCCAGCATTTT
TRBV5-1	TRBJ1-1	NA	TRBD1	CASTVRPGTGKRNTEAFF	TGCGCCAGCACCGTTCGACCTGGGACAGGGAAAAGGAACACTGAAGCTTTCTTT
TRBV12-1	TRBJ1-5	NA	NA	CASSLWCSYRANQPQHF	TGTGCCAGCAGCTTGTGGTGTTCGTACAGAGCTAATCAGCCCCAGCATTTT
TRBV7-8	TRBJ1-2	NA	TRBD1	CASSPGTGVGYTF	TGTGCCAGCAGTCCCGGGACAGGGGTCGGCTACACCTTC
TRBV5-5	TRBJ2-2	NA	NA	CASSLDGRYNTGELFF	TGTGCCAGCAGCTTGGATGGCCGTTACAACACCGGGGAGCTGTTTTTT
TRBV27	TRBJ2-7	once	TRBD2	CASSRIAGLYSYEQYF	TGTGCCAGCAGCCGGATAGCGGGGCTTTACTCCTACGAGCAGTACTTC
TRBV9	TRBJ2-1	NA	TRBD1	CASSPGQGRYNEQFF	TGTGCCAGCAGCCCGGGACAGGGAAGGTACAATGAGCAGTTCTTC
TRBV5-1	TRBJ1-1	NA	TRBD1	CASSRDRNTEAFF	TGCGCCAGCAGTCGGGACAGGAACACTGAAGCTTTCTTT
TRBV19	TRBJ2-1	NA	TRBD2	CASSPTSGSYNEQFF	TGTGCCAGTAGTCCAACTAGCGGGAGCTACAATGAGCAGTTCTTC
TRBV7-9	TRBJ1-4	once	NA	CASQGTNEKLFF	TGTGCCAGTCAGGGCACTAATGAAAAACTGTTTTTT
TRBV11-2	TRBJ2-2	once	NA	CASSLLFGTNTGELFF	TGTGCCAGCAGCTTACTTTTCGGGACGAACACCGGGGAGCTGTTTTTT
TRBV7-2	TRBJ1-2	NA	NA	CASSLWDKVYGYTF	TGTGCCAGCAGCTTATGGGACAAAGTCTATGGCTACACCTTC
TRBV7-9	TRBJ2-1	NA	NA	CASSPRLESSNEQFF	TGTGCCAGCAGCCCCAGACTAGAGTCGAGCAATGAGCAGTTCTTC
TRBV16	TRBJ2-1	NA	NA	CASSQYNYNEQFF	TGTGCCAGCAGCCAATATAACTACAATGAGCAGTTCTTC
TRBV29-1	TRBJ2-3	NA	NA	CSAHGRNTDTQYF	TGCAGCGCCCATGGCAGAAACACAGATACGCAGTATTTT
TRBV29-1	TRBJ1-2	NA	NA	CSVREEGPNYGYTF	TGCAGCGTTCGGGAGGAGGGGCCCAACTATGGCTACACCTTC
TRBV24-1	TRBJ2-7	NA	NA	CATSFDEQYF	TGTGCCACCTCTTTTGACGAGCAGTACTTC
TRBV28	TRBJ1-2	NA	NA	CASSPRVPGRANYGYTF	TGTGCCAGCAGCCCTAGGGTCCCAGGGCGAGCTAACTATGGCTACACCTTC
TRBV24-1	TRBJ1-2	NA	NA	CATSDPPTDYGYTF	TGTGCCACCAGTGATCCCCCGACAGACTATGGCTACACCTTC
TRBV7-3	TRBJ2-7	NA	TRBD2	CASSLRAGGSYEQYF	TGTGCCAGCAGCTTACGAGCGGGAGGGTCCTACGAGCAGTACTTC
TRBV15	TRBJ1-2	once	TRBD1	CATSREGGGRGGYTF	TGTGCCACCAGCAGAGAAGGGGGCGGGCGAGGAGGCTACACCTTC
TRBV19	TRBJ1-5	NA	NA	CASSIDRRRPPKEPQHF	TGTGCCAGTAGTATAGATAGGAGACGCCCCCCAAAGGAGCCCCAGCATTTT
TRBV28	TRBJ2-7	NA	TRBD2	CASSQNRASGLRDEQYF	TGTGCCAGCAGTCAAAACCGGGCTAGCGGGTTGAGGGACGAGCAGTACTTC
TRBV28	TRBJ2-1	NA	TRBD1	CASSLSVGTGGPDEQFF	TGTGCCAGCAGTTTATCCGTCGGGACAGGGGGCCCCGATGAGCAGTTCTTC
TRBV4-1	TRBJ2-3	NA	NA	CASSQRGDPDTQYF	TGCGCCAGCAGCCAACGCGGGGACCCAGATACGCAGTATTTT
TRBV5-6	TRBJ2-1	once	TRBD1	CASRQGASVYNEQFF	TGTGCCAGCAGGCAGGGGGCATCAGTCTACAATGAGCAGTTCTTC
TRBV7-2	TRBJ1-2	NA	NA	CASSSGGNYGYTF	TGTGCCAGCAGCTCGGGGGGTAACTATGGCTACACCTTC
TRBV27	TRBJ1-2	NA	TRBD1	CASSPGTGGTDGYTF	TGTGCCAGTTCACCGGGGACAGGGGGCACAGATGGCTACACCTTC